A selection of T cell receptor beta chains follows, all from one sample in a study of OX40 agonist ivuxolimab in advanced cancers. This table comes from immunoSEQ multiplex PCR, and its TCRdb copy is limited to in-frame clones, with some not included. Seen here are about 60,000 clones, around 84% observed once, and the top ten hold 1%. Sample: CD4+ or CD8+ T cells sorted from blood, taken in a trial of the OX40 agonist ivuxolimab. Source of these receptors: an adult with an advanced solid tumor such as melanoma, head and neck, liver or kidney cancer. Each CDR3 is given with its conserved first and last residue. A D gene is named only where the DNA matches it firmly. Clone sizes are given selectively: once, few, many, or a class where the clone is expanded.

TRBD1 TRBJ1-2 TRBV29-1 NA CSVEQGGQSWGYTF TGCAGCGTTGAACAGGGGGGACAGAGCTGGGGCTACACCTTC
TRBD2 TRBJ2-7 TRBV18 NA CASSPWTSGVYEQYF TGTGCCAGCTCACCCTGGACTAGCGGGGTTTACGAGCAGTACTTC
NA TRBJ2-4 TRBV25-1 NA CASSEEGPKNIQYF TGTGCCAGCAGTGAAGAGGGCCCCAAAAACATTCAGTACTTC
NA TRBJ1-6 TRBV27 NA CASSSAGWNNSPLHF TGTGCCAGCAGTTCGGCCGGGTGGAATAATTCACCCCTCCACTTT
TRBD1 TRBJ1-6 TRBV30 once CAWTRTGESPLHF TGTGCCTGGACCCGGACAGGGGAATCACCCCTCCACTTT
NA TRBJ2-1 TRBV5-1 few CASSSLSVGGASGSYNEQFF TGCGCCAGCAGCTCTCTGTCGGTCGGCGGGGCGTCCGGCTCCTACAATGAGCAGTTCTTC
NA TRBJ1-2 TRBV5-8 NA CASSSWGLLKGYTF TGTGCCAGCAGCTCGTGGGGCCTCCTCAAAGGCTACACCTTC
NA TRBJ1-2 TRBV7-8 medium-sized CASSLGRDYGYTF TGTGCCAGCAGCTTAGGACGAGACTATGGCTACACCTTC
NA TRBJ2-1 TRBV4-1 NA CASMGRTEGLEQFF TGCGCCAGCATGGGGCGAACCGAGGGACTGGAGCAGTTCTTC
NA TRBJ1-1 TRBV7-9 NA CASSLALGSMNTEAFF TGTGCCAGCAGCTTAGCGCTTGGGTCCATGAACACTGAAGCTTTCTTT
NA TRBJ1-6 TRBV5-1 few CASSPGTRHNSPLHF TGCGCCAGCAGCCCCGGGACCCGCCATAATTCACCCCTCCACTTT
NA TRBJ1-2 TRBV5-6 NA CASSLVSLGRRGYTF TGTGCCAGCAGCTTGGTTTCGCTGGGGCGGAGGGGCTACACCTTC
TRBD1 TRBJ1-2 TRBV19 once CASSTQGEVGNYGYTF TGTGCCAGTAGTACGCAGGGGGAGGTAGGCAACTATGGCTACACCTTC
NA TRBJ2-1 TRBV20-1 NA CSALVNEQFF TGCAGTGCTCTAGTCAATGAGCAGTTCTTC
TRBD2 TRBJ2-1 TRBV7-2 once CASSLPRWGGSYNEQFF TGTGCCAGCAGCCTCCCCCGGTGGGGGGGCTCCTACAATGAGCAGTTCTTC
NA TRBJ1-3 TRBV6-1 NA CASQGLLGNTIYF TGTGCCAGCCAGGGTTTGCTGGGAAACACCATATATTTT
NA TRBJ1-5 TRBV30 once CAWSRGVLNNQPQHF TGTGCCTGGAGTAGGGGGGTTCTTAATAATCAGCCCCAGCATTTT
NA TRBJ2-5 TRBV28 NA CASSLYPETQYF TGTGCCAGCAGTTTATACCCGGAGACCCAGTACTTC
TRBD1 TRBJ2-7 TRBV7-2 NA CASSSNRDRGGEQYF TGTGCCAGCAGCTCAAATCGGGACAGGGGTGGGGAGCAGTACTTC
TRBD1 TRBJ2-5 TRBV5-4 NA CASSTGQFQETQYF TGTGCCAGCAGCACGGGACAGTTCCAAGAGACCCAGTACTTC
NA TRBJ2-2 TRBV11-3 NA CASSRDTVGELFF TGTGCCAGCAGCCGCGACACCGTCGGGGAGCTGTTTTTT